Below are 2 T cell receptor beta chains sequenced from a single sample in a study of identifying expanded T cells in peripheral blood (dated by TCRdb to about 2019). Libraries were prepared through the immunoSEQ multiplex PCR assay. TCRdb took over this immuneACCESS table, retaining in-frame rearrangements with V and J assigned. Such tables are incomplete; in checked studies, under half of the missing clones stem from an unresolved V gene, and the remainder is unexplained. This sample holds over 90,000 clones; around 89% were observed only once. Roughly 14% of the sample belongs to the ten largest clones. The sequenced material came from blood. These receptors came from a person between 18 and 69 years old in good health.

The chain recombines TRBV30 with TRBJ2-6; D gene unclear. The germline V and J ends were trimmed by 0 bases and 2 bases, with 5 bases remaining between them. In germline, CDR1 is GTSNPN, CDR2 SVGIG (reference sequence). The CDR3 runs 14 residues. The CDR3 bases are TGTGCCTGGAGTGTAATTACTGGGGCCAACGTCCTGACTTTC. Residues: CAWSVITGANVLTF. Filled out from reference TRBV30 and TRBJ2-6, the complete variable domain reads SQTIHQWPATLVQPVGSPLSLECTVEGTSNPNLYWYRQAAGRGLQLLFYSVGIGQISSEVPQNLSASRPQDRQFILSSKKLLLSDSGFYLCAWSVITGANVLTFGAGSRLTVL.

The chain combines TRBV5-1 with TRBJ1-2; 9 bases are a match to TRBD1. The CDR3 totals 15 residues. V trimming: 3 bases; J trimming: 7 bases; junction bases outside the gene matches: 10. Germline values: CDR1 SGHRS, CDR2 YFSETQ. The CDR3 DNA reads as TGCGCCAGCAGCTGGGAGGGACAGGGTACCGTTGGCTACACCTTC. Residues: CASSWEGQGTVGYTF. Full variable domain (rest looked up from reference TRBV5-1 and TRBJ1-2): KAGVTQTPRYLIKTRGQQVTLSCSPISGHRSVSWYQQTPGQGLQFLFEYFSETQRNKGNFPGRFSGRQFSNSRSEMNVSTLELGDSALYLCASSWEGQGTVGYTFGSGTRLTVV.